This T cell receptor beta chain was recorded in a study of Ad26.COV2.S vaccination and SARS-CoV-2 variants. The overall study: Trial arm assignment for the donor was COV1001 Ad26.COV2.S. Each vaccinee took Ad26.COV2.S intramuscularly, once or twice 56 days apart. Notes on the study in general: The TCR-based breadth and depth measures might underestimate overall T cell responses.

Looked up from germline, CDR1 is MDHEN and CDR2 is SYDVKM. The CDR3 loop spans 14 amino acids. Trimming at V came to 6 bases and at J to 0 bases, leaving 4 bases not matched to a gene. To note about this clone: Its antigen is as yet unknown.

Libraries were prepared by immunoSEQ multiplex PCR; TCRdb keeps only in-frame clonotypes and omits some of them. The repertoire includes approximately 480,000 clones, roughly nine tenths of them detected once, and around 13% sits in the top ten. Treatment specified: roughly 20 received Ad26.COV2.S at low or high dose, single or two shots; a few received placebo; per-sample allocation not given. Collection of samples fell on day 63 after the first vaccine or placebo injection. The TCR originated in a person between 18 and 60 years old who received the Ad26.COV2.S COVID-19 vaccine or a placebo. The V and J genes are TRBV28 and TRBJ1-1; 7 bases map to TRBD1. Sequenced here: peripheral blood, sampled in a trial of Ad26.COV2.S vaccine versus placebo. CDR3 sequence reads: CASRSTGMNTEAFF. CDR3 bases: TGTGCCAGCAGATCGACAGGGATGAACACTGAAGCTTTCTTT.